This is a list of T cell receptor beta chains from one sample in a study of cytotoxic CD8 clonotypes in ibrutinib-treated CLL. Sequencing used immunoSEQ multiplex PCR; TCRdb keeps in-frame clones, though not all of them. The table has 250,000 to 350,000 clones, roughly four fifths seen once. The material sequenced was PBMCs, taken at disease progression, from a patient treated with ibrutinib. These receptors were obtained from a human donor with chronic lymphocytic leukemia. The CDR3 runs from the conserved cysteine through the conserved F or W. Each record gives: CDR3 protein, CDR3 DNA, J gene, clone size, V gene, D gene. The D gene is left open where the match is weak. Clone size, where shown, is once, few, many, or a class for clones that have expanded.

CASNRQVYQPQHF TGTGCCAGCAATCGACAGGTCTATCAGCCCCAGCATTTT TRBJ1-5 - TRBV2 -
CASSTPGRQVNYGYTF TGTGCCAGCAGCACACCGGGCCGGCAGGTTAACTATGGCTACACCTTC TRBJ1-2 - TRBV7-9 -
CASSPRTRQETQYF TGTGCCAGCAGCCCCAGGACTAGACAAGAGACCCAGTACTTC TRBJ2-5 - TRBV11-1 TRBD2
CASLRGLGYNEQFF TGTGCCAGTCTCAGGGGTTTAGGGTACAATGAGCAGTTCTTC TRBJ2-1 - TRBV2 -
CASRFNIRSGTGVRDTQYF TGTGCAAGTCGCTTTAATATAAGGTCCGGGACAGGGGTAAGAGATACGCAGTATTTT TRBJ2-3 - TRBV12-2 -
CASRKGGAPYEQYF TGTGCCAGCCGGAAGGGGGGGGCCCCCTACGAGCAGTACTTC TRBJ2-7 - TRBV27 -
CSVEEGQAITF TGCAGCGTTGAAGAAGGTCAGGCTATCACCTTC TRBJ1-2 few TRBV29-1 -
CASSPGTGGTNTEAFF TGTGCCAGCTCGCCGGGGACAGGGGGGACGAACACTGAAGCTTTCTTT TRBJ1-1 - TRBV18 TRBD1
CASSLKRGNTEAFF TGCGCCAGCAGCTTGAAACGGGGGAACACTGAAGCTTTCTTT TRBJ1-1 - TRBV5-1 -
CASSPSGGPGPQHF TGTGCCAGCAGCCCGTCGGGGGGGCCGGGGCCCCAGCATTTT TRBJ1-5 - TRBV7-9 -
CASSIGTQETQYF TGTGCCAGTAGTATCGGGACCCAAGAGACCCAGTACTTC TRBJ2-5 - TRBV19 -
CASSHQGQGAGGYTF TGCGCCAGCAGCCACCAGGGACAGGGGGCGGGAGGCTACACCTTC TRBJ1-2 few TRBV4-1 TRBD1
CASSLYRGLAFF TGTGCCAGCAGTTTATACCGGGGGCTGGCTTTCTTT TRBJ1-1 - TRBV28 -
CASSSGLNTEAFF TGTGCCAGCAGCTCAGGATTGAACACTGAAGCTTTCTTT TRBJ1-1 - TRBV7-6 -
CASSPPVGVYEQYF TGTGCCAGCAGCCCTCCCGTTGGGGTATACGAGCAGTACTTC TRBJ2-7 - TRBV7-9 -
CASLEGLEDTQYF TGTGCCAGCTTGGAGGGCCTGGAAGATACGCAGTATTTT TRBJ2-3 - TRBV2 -
CSVSAGRWNTIYF TGCAGCGTCTCCGCAGGGAGATGGAACACCATATATTTT TRBJ1-3 few TRBV29-1 -
CASSQDLGGSGANVLTF TGTGCCAGCAGCCAAGATCTCGGGGGCTCTGGGGCCAACGTCCTGACTTTC TRBJ2-6 - TRBV4-2 -
CASSVAGNTIYF TGTGCCAGCAGCGTAGCTGGAAACACCATATATTTT TRBJ1-3 few TRBV9 -
CASSLIGAANTGELFF TGTGCCAGCTCCCTGATCGGAGCCGCCAACACCGGGGAGCTGTTTTTT TRBJ2-2 - TRBV18 -
CASSLDRSYGYTF TGTGCCAGCAGCTTGGACAGGAGCTATGGCTACACCTTC TRBJ1-2 - TRBV7-3 TRBD1
CASSEGRGGPLANEQFF TGCGCCAGCAGTGAAGGTCGGGGGGGGCCTTTAGCCAATGAGCAGTTCTTC TRBJ2-1 - TRBV10-2 TRBD2
CASSLVRSAEQYF TGCGCCAGCAGCTTGGTCCGGTCGGCGGAGCAGTACTTC TRBJ2-7 - TRBV5-1 -
CASSYPTLQGQGYTF TGTGCCAGCAGTTACCCCACCTTACAGGGACAGGGCTACACCTTC TRBJ1-2 - TRBV28 TRBD1
CASSRNLRNLGLFF TGTGCCAGCAGCCGGAATTTGCGGAACCTGGGTCTGTTCTTC TRBJ2-1 - TRBV14 -
CSLQGRHEQYF TGCAGTCTCCAGGGTCGACACGAGCAGTACTTC TRBJ2-7 - TRBV20-1 -
CASSLEASGTYEQYF TGCGCCAGCAGCTTGGAGGCTAGCGGGACCTACGAGCAGTACTTC TRBJ2-7 - TRBV5-1 TRBD2
CASSIDPWGGTNNEQFF TGTGCCAGTAGTATAGACCCCTGGGGCGGGACCAACAATGAGCAGTTCTTC TRBJ2-1 - TRBV19 -
CAISEPSGQAQFF TGTGCCATCAGTGAGCCGAGCGGACAGGCCCAGTTCTTC TRBJ2-1 - TRBV10-3 TRBD1